Each of the 26 T cell receptor beta chains below was sequenced from the same sample in a study of blood T cell repertoires in COVID-19. The protocol was immunoSEQ multiplex PCR, while the TCRdb copy is restricted to in-frame clones and leaves out a portion. The data show about 410,000 clones, about 90% seen once. Sequences were obtained from PBMCs or T cells enriched from blood (not recorded which). Source of these receptors: a man younger than 35 who had recovered from COVID-19.

The rearrangement uses TRBV18 and TRBJ2-7, with TRBD2 matching over 9 bases. V shed 3 bases, J shed 0 bases, and the junction held 9 bases outside the gene matches. Germline V gives CDR1 KGHSH, CDR2 LQKENI. CDR3 length: 17 residues. The CDR3 protein is CASSPQHGLASSYEQYF. CDR3 in DNA: TGTGCCAGCTCACCTCAACACGGACTAGCGAGCTCCTACGAGCAGTACTTC.

The chain joins TRBV2 to TRBJ1-5; 9 bases map to TRBD1. Germline assignment: CDR1 SNHLY and CDR2 FYNNEI. The CDR3 is 15 amino acids. V lost 6 bases and J lost 4; bases outside the gene matches: 7. The CDR3 loop reads CASRGTGSGNQPQHF. The CDR3 bases are TGTGCCAGCAGGGGGACAGGGTCTGGAAATCAGCCCCAGCATTTT.

This chain joins TRBV4-1 and TRBJ2-1; 11 bases align to TRBD2. The CDR3 has 15 residues. The V and J ends lost 3 bases and 14 bases, in that order; junction bases with no gene match: 12. The V gene's germline CDR1 is MGHRA and CDR2 YSYEKL. The CDR3 region has the DNA TGCGCCAGCAGCCATGACCCGACTAGCGGGGCGTTGAAGTTCTTC. This codes for CASSHDPTSGALKFF.

In this sample, this clone turned up a few times. CDR3 sequence: CASSESLDIPGNTIYF. In DNA form, the CDR3 reads TGCGCCAGCAGTGAGTCCCTCGACATTCCAGGAAACACCATATATTTT. The rearrangement joins TRBV10-1 to TRBJ1-3; D remains ambiguous. The CDR3 is 16 amino acids. Germline loops: CDR1 WNHNN, CDR2 SYGVQD (reference sequence). V was pared by 0 bases and J by 4 bases, with 13 bases between.

This clone was found many times. V and J are TRBV19 and TRBJ2-3; 8 bases line up with TRBD2. The CDR3 is made up of 15 amino acids. The V gene's germline CDR1 is LNHDA and CDR2 SQIVND (reference sequence). The junction had 4 bases not matched to a gene; V was cut back by 3 bases and J by 2 bases. CDR3 in DNA: TGTGCCAGTAGTATTGGTAGCGGGGTCACAGATACGCAGTATTTT. Its protein is CASSIGSGVTDTQYF.

The chain employs TRBV5-6 and TRBJ1-2, with 9 positions matching TRBD1. The CDR3 has 13 residues. Germline V gives CDR1 SGHDT, CDR2 YYEEEE. The trim removed 3 bases at V and 4 bases at J, leaving 1 base unmatched. This CDR3 reads CASSSGQGYGYTF. The CDR3 DNA sequence: TGTGCCAGCAGCTCGGGACAGGGCTATGGCTACACCTTC. The full variable domain, its missing parts supplied by reference TRBV5-6 and TRBJ1-2, is DAGVTQSPTHLIKTRGQQVTLRCSPKSGHDTVSWYQQALGQGPQFIFQYYEEEERQRGNFPDRFSGHQFPNYSSELNVNALLLGDSALYLCASSSGQGYGYTFGSGTRLTVV.

The chain combines TRBV5-5 with TRBJ2-7, with 8 bases identical to TRBD1. CDR1 and CDR2 from the germline V gene are SGHKS and YYEKEE (reference sequence). The V gene end was trimmed by 3 bases and the J gene end by 6 bases; junction bases not matched to a gene: 11. This CDR3 has 15 amino acids. The CDR3 DNA sequence: TGTGCCAGCAGCTGGGAACCGGGACAGGAAGGCGAGCAGTACTTC. Translated, it gives CASSWEPGQEGEQYF.

The rearrangement joins TRBV2 to TRBJ2-3; no clear D. CDR3 length: 12 residues. Trimming left V 7 bases short and J 6 bases short, with 11 bases between. CDR1 SNHLY and CDR2 FYNNEI come from the germline V gene. The CDR3 sequence is CASTNRADTQYF. DNA for the CDR3: TGTGCCAGCACCAACCGAGCGGATACGCAGTATTTT.

This sequence joins TRBV5-4 and TRBJ1-2; D is perhaps TRBD1 (5 bases). The length of the CDR3 is 18 residues. Germline V gene sequence: CDR1 SGHNT, CDR2 YYREEE (reference sequence). V was cut by 0 bases and J by 2 bases, with 20 bases left in between. The CDR3 region has the DNA TGTGCCAGCAGCTTGGTCTTTTTCGGGGGGGGTACCAACTATGGCTACACCTTC. Its translation: CASSLVFFGGGTNYGYTF.

A few counts support this clone. J is TRBJ1-1 and V is TRBV30, with unresolved D. Germline-derived CDR1 and CDR2 are GTSNPN and SVGIG (reference sequence). Trimming left V 0 bases short and J 2 bases short, with 7 bases between. The CDR3 covers 13 residues. In nucleotides, the CDR3 is TGTGCCTGGAGTGTAAACAGTAACACTGAAGCTTTCTTT. Its translation is CAWSVNSNTEAFF.

The genes are TRBV20-1 and TRBJ1-1; 10 nucleotides match TRBD1. Trimming cost V 3 bases and J 1 base; bases outside gene matches: 8. The CDR3 runs to 16 residues. In germline, CDR1 is DFQATT, CDR2 SNEGSKA (reference sequence). The CDR3 coding sequence is TGCAGTGCTAGTCCGTGGGACAGGGGCGCGAACACTGAAGCTTTCTTT. Translation: CSASPWDRGANTEAFF.

This clone has only one observation. V gene TRBV24-1 combines with J gene TRBJ2-1; the D gene is possibly TRBD1 (6 bases). Germline V gene lookup returns CDR1 KGHDR and CDR2 SFDVKD. This CDR3 comprises 15 residues. V lost 2 bases and J 2 bases, leaving 9 bases between the germline ends. CDR3 loop: CATSDSSGAYNEQFF. CDR3 coding DNA: TGTGCCACCAGTGATTCCTCAGGGGCCTACAATGAGCAGTTCTTC.

J is TRBJ1-5 and V is TRBV6-1, with D maybe TRBD1 (5 bases). V was cut by 3 bases and J by 6 bases, with 9 bases left in between. The CDR3 totals 13 residues. CDR1 and CDR2 (germline): MNHNS, SASEGT. This CDR3 reads CASSDSGAQPQHF. CDR3 DNA: TGTGCCAGCAGTGACAGTGGGGCTCAGCCCCAGCATTTT.

For the CDR3, the DNA is TGTGCCAGCAGCTCCCCAACTACCAACACCGGGGAGCTGTTTTTT. Its protein is CASSSPTTNTGELFF. This chain joins TRBV11-2 and TRBJ2-2, with no clear D. This CDR3 region has 15 residues. V gave up 4 bases and J gave up 2 bases, with 11 bases separating them. Germline loops: CDR1 SGHAT, CDR2 FQNNGV.

CDR3 sequence: CASSFDRSSYNSPLHF. As DNA, the CDR3 is TGTGCCAGCAGTTTCGACAGGAGCTCCTATAATTCACCCCTCCACTTT. This rearrangement joins TRBV27 to TRBJ1-6; D is perhaps TRBD1 (6 bases). The CDR3 has 16 residues. The germline V gene has CDR1 MNHEY and CDR2 SMNVEV (reference sequence). Trimming took off 3 bases at V and 0 bases at J, with 9 bases between the two ends.

The chain employs TRBV10-1 and TRBJ2-5; tentative D call: TRBD1 (5 bases). Germline V gene lookup returns CDR1 WNHNN and CDR2 SYGVQD (reference sequence). Between the trimmed V and J ends, which lost 10 bases and 5 bases, there was a span of 17 bases. The CDR3 is made up of 13 amino acids. The CDR3 bases are TGCGCCACTAAAGGACATCACAGGGAGACCCAGTACTTC. This codes for CATKGHHRETQYF.

With regard to this clone: This sample includes further DNA sequences coding for the same CDR3. V and J are TRBV5-4 and TRBJ1-2, with TRBD1 matching 7 bases. Germline V gene sequence: CDR1 SGHNT, CDR2 YYREEE (reference sequence). CDR3 length equals 13 residues. J was trimmed by 2 bases and V by 4 bases; bases with no gene match: 2. CDR3 loop: CASSQTGNYGYTF. CDR3 bases: TGTGCCAGCAGCCAGACAGGGAACTATGGCTACACCTTC.

The V and J genes are TRBV10-1 and TRBJ2-3; possibly TRBD1 for D (7 bases). CDR3 length: 16 residues. The V gene's germline CDR1 is WNHNN and CDR2 SYGVQD (reference sequence). Trimming pared 4 bases from V and 2 bases from J, leaving 16 bases between. Written as DNA, the CDR3 is TGCGCCAGCAGTGGTGCCAGGGGGGTATACACAGATACGCAGTATTTT. Translated, it gives CASSGARGVYTDTQYF.

The V gene is TRBV7-9, the J gene TRBJ2-1; D might be TRBD2 (5 bases). The germline CDR1 and CDR2 sequences are SEHNR and FQNEAQ (reference sequence). This CDR3 is 14 amino acids long. V lost 5 bases to trimming and J lost 4 bases, with 12 bases between them. The CDR3 nucleotides are TGTGCCAGCAGCCCGAGTACGGGATACAATGAGCAGTTCTTC. Translating gives CASSPSTGYNEQFF. Supplemented by reference TRBV7-9 and TRBJ2-1, the full variable domain reads DTGVSQNPRHKITKRGQNVTFRCDPISEHNRLYWYRQTLGQGPEFLTYFQNEAQLEKSRLLSDRFSAERPKGSFSTLEIQRTEQGDSAMYLCASSPSTGYNEQFFGPGTRLTVL.

This clone was seen a few times. The J gene is TRBJ2-7, the V gene TRBV18; 10 bases are a match to TRBD2. From germline, CDR1 is KGHSH and CDR2 LQKENI. This CDR3 has 16 amino acids. After removal of 4 bases from V and 1 base from J, the junction contained 7 bases not matched to a gene. The DNA of the CDR3 is TGTGCCAGCTCACTGAATCCTAGCGGGAGTTCCTACGAGCAGTACTTC. Protein: CASSLNPSGSSYEQYF.

This CDR3 is CASRRPGSLRDTQYF. The CDR3 bases are TGTGCCAGCAGGAGACCCGGGAGTCTTCGGGATACGCAGTATTTT. V and J are TRBV27 and TRBJ2-3; tentatively, D is TRBD2 (6 bases). The CDR3 totals 15 residues. CDR1 MNHEY and CDR2 SMNVEV come from the germline V gene (reference sequence). V was shortened by 6 bases and J by 6 bases, with 19 bases between the two germline ends.

V and J are TRBV12-3 or TRBV12-4 and TRBJ1-6, with 7 bases identical to TRBD1. The V gene end was trimmed by 6 bases and the J gene end by 6 bases; junction bases not matched to a gene: 2. The CDR3 is 13 amino acids. Written as DNA, the CDR3 is TGTGCCAGCAGGCGGGACAGTAATTCACCCCTCCACTTT. It encodes CASRRDSNSPLHF.

The table lists this clone with a count of one. V usage is TRBV9 and J usage is TRBJ2-2, with D tentatively TRBD1 (6 bases). The germline V and J ends were trimmed by 0 bases and 5 bases, with 11 bases remaining between them. This CDR3 is built from 15 residues. Germline values: CDR1 SGDLS, CDR2 YYNGEE. CDR3 in DNA: TGTGCCAGCAGCGTAGCGCGAAGGGGGACCGGGGAGCTGTTTTTT. Translating it yields CASSVARRGTGELFF. Filled out from reference TRBV9 and TRBJ2-2, the complete variable domain reads DSGVTQTPKHLITATGQRVTLRCSPRSGDLSVYWYQQSLDQGLQFLIQYYNGEERAKGNILERFSAQQFPDLHSELNLSSLELGDSALYFCASSVARRGTGELFFGEGSRLTVL.

CDR3 sequence (DNA): TGTGCCAGCAGTTCGACAGGGGGCGATGGCTACACCTTC. This codes for CASSSTGGDGYTF. The chain combines TRBV6-5 with TRBJ1-2, with TRBD1 identical over 10 bases. The V gene end was trimmed by 4 bases and the J gene end by 6 bases; junction bases not matched to a gene: 2. Germline loops: CDR1 MNHEY, CDR2 SVGAGI. The CDR3 runs to 13 residues.

This chain joins TRBV19 and TRBJ1-2; perhaps TRBD1 as D (6 bases). Germline values: CDR1 LNHDA, CDR2 SQIVND (reference sequence). The CDR3 is 13 amino acids. Trimming removed 2 bases from V and 6 bases from J, with 10 bases in between. The CDR3: CASSIRQENGYTF. DNA of the CDR3: TGTGCCAGTAGTATACGACAGGAAAATGGCTACACCTTC.

This chain joins TRBV6-2 or TRBV6-3 and TRBJ2-7; TRBD1 aligns across 7 bases. After removal of 2 bases from V and 3 bases from J, the junction contained 4 bases not matched to a gene. Germline V gene data show CDR1 as MNHEY and CDR2 as SVGEGT. This CDR3 contains 14 residues. This chain's CDR3 is CASSYGTEHYEQYF. Written as DNA, the CDR3 is TGTGCCAGCAGTTACGGGACAGAGCACTACGAGCAGTACTTC.